These 19 T cell receptor beta chains came from one sample sequenced in a study of monozygotic twins with inflammatory bowel disease. TCRdb reprocessed the 5' RACE reads, with one entry per CDR3 protein and no DNA. Its clone listing holds 150,000 to 200,000 distinct CDR3 sequences. Sequencing used blood. All receptors derive from a human donor with ulcerative colitis or Crohn's disease, or a healthy co-twin of an affected twin (not recorded which).

The genes are TRBV29-1 and TRBJ1-5; TCRdb's assignment of TRBD1 cannot be checked, as there is no DNA. The CDR3 consists of 13 residues. The germline gives CDR1 SQVTM, CDR2 ANQGSEA. The CDR3 sequence: CSVAPWVGQPQHF.

The chain uses TRBV20-1 and TRBJ2-5. Looked up from germline, CDR1 is DFQATT and CDR2 is SNEGSKA (reference sequence). The CDR3 is made up of 13 amino acids. The CDR3 is CSARGGVQETQYF.

V gene TRBV28 combines with J gene TRBJ2-4; the D call of TRBD1 rests on TCRdb alone, since no DNA is present to check it. Germline-derived CDR1 and CDR2 are MDHEN and SYDVKM. The CDR3 has 15 amino acids. CDR3: CASSPGTDIKNIQYF.

The rearrangement uses TRBV24-1 and TRBJ2-2; the D call from TCRdb, TRBD1, cannot be confirmed without DNA. Germline V gene sequence: CDR1 KGHDR, CDR2 SFDVKD. This CDR3 region has 14 residues. The CDR3 sequence: CATRTGEVTGELFF.

The chain combines TRBV7-8 with TRBJ1-6; TCRdb selects TRBD1, and the lack of DNA leaves this call unchecked. The CDR3 is 15 amino acids. Per germline, CDR1 SGHVS and CDR2 FQNEAQ. The CDR3 reads CASSLGTGPNSPLHF.

The chain employs TRBV28 and TRBJ2-7; TCRdb's D call, TRBD2, is unchecked because there is no DNA. This CDR3 spans 16 amino acids. Germline assignment: CDR1 MDHEN and CDR2 SYDVKM. CDR3 in amino acids: CASSPARGTNFYEQYF.

The chain is built from TRBV19 and TRBJ2-2. Germline lookup yields CDR1 LNHDA and CDR2 SQIVND (reference sequence). The CDR3 runs to 13 residues. Here the CDR3 reads CASSSINTGELFF.

The chain combines TRBV7-3 with TRBJ2-3. CDR1 is SGHTA, CDR2 FQGTGA, per germline. This CDR3 spans 14 amino acids. CDR3 in amino acids: CASSSTSSTDTQYF.

This chain joins TRBV5-5 and TRBJ2-1; the TRBD1 assignment by TCRdb is unverifiable without DNA. Per germline, CDR1 SGHKS and CDR2 YYEKEE (reference sequence). The CDR3 spans 15 residues. CDR3 amino acids: CASSPGVSSYNEQFF.

J is TRBJ1-1 and V is TRBV11-3; TCRdb picks TRBD1, but there is no DNA to check that call. Germline V CDR1 and CDR2: SGHNT, YENEEA. CDR3 length: 13 residues. The CDR3 region is CASSLATDTEAFF.

This chain joins TRBV4-1 and TRBJ2-7; TCRdb's D gene call, TRBD2, goes unchecked for lack of DNA. Germline lookup yields CDR1 MGHRA and CDR2 YSYEKL. The CDR3 covers 17 residues. The CDR3 is CASSQGAIFSAPYEQYF.

J is TRBJ1-5 and V is TRBV4-2; the D call of TRBD1 rests on TCRdb alone, since no DNA is present to check it. Germline values: CDR1 LGHNA, CDR2 YNFKEQ. The length of the CDR3 is 16 residues. CDR3 protein: CASSPRPGNSNQPQHF.

The gene calls are TRBV20-1 and TRBJ2-7; TCRdb's D gene call, TRBD2, goes unchecked for lack of DNA. Germline CDR1 reads DFQATT; CDR2 reads SNEGSKA (reference sequence). The CDR3 consists of 16 residues. Here the CDR3 reads CSASAPKAGGRYEQYF.

J is TRBJ2-2 and V is TRBV28; TCRdb returns TRBD2, unconfirmable since there is no DNA. The CDR3 is made up of 14 amino acids. CDR1 MDHEN and CDR2 SYDVKM come from the germline V gene. The CDR3 protein is CASSPEGFTGELFF.

J is TRBJ1-1 and V is TRBV29-1; checking the TCRdb D call of TRBD1 is not possible without DNA. CDR3 length: 13 amino acids. Germline V gene data show CDR1 as SQVTM and CDR2 as ANQGSEA. The CDR3 sequence: CSVEGGANTEAFF.

V is TRBV24-1 and J is TRBJ2-7; TCRdb outputs TRBD2, but without DNA this stays unchecked. CDR3 length: 15 residues. CDR1 is KGHDR, CDR2 SFDVKD, per germline. CDR3: CATSDSGAGINEQYF.

The V gene is TRBV5-1, the J gene TRBJ1-6; the D call of TRBD1 rests on TCRdb alone, since no DNA is present to check it. Germline lookup yields CDR1 SGHRS and CDR2 YFSETQ. The CDR3 is made up of 15 amino acids. CDR3 region: CASSSRGNGDSPLHF.

The chain combines TRBV27 with TRBJ1-5. This CDR3 has 17 residues. CDR1 and CDR2 from the germline V gene are MNHEY and SMNVEV (reference sequence). CDR3 amino acids: CASSQVRGAKGNQPQHF.

The chain carries TRBV5-1 and TRBJ2-3; TCRdb lists TRBD1, though no DNA is available to test this call. The CDR3 has 16 residues. Germline V gene sequence: CDR1 SGHRS, CDR2 YFSETQ. The CDR3 region is CASSLEGTPSTDTQYF. The variable domain in full, completed from reference TRBV5-1 and TRBJ2-3, reads KAGVTQTPRYLIKTRGQQVTLSCSPISGHRSVSWYQQTPGQGLQFLFEYFSETQRNKGNFPGRFSGRQFSNSRSEMNVSTLELGDSALYLCASSLEGTPSTDTQYFGPGTRLTVL.